This T cell receptor (beta chain) was profiled in a study of shared clonotypes between healthy human individuals. The method was immunoSEQ multiplex PCR; TCRdb's version includes in-frame clones alone and lacks a portion of them. The data hold more than 2,000,000 clones, with just over 90% observed a single time. CDR3 length: 14 amino acids. Germline V gene lookup returns CDR1 MDHEN and CDR2 SYDVKM. Trimming shortened V by 6 bases and J by 6 bases, and 15 bases separated the two germline ends. This TCR came from a man aged 18 to 29 in good health. Some clones in this sample may be carry-over from other donors' samples. The sequencing sample was made of naive CD4+ T cells from PBMCs. Subset noted: CD45RA+ positively selected. The rearrangement joins TRBV28 to TRBJ2-1, with TRBD2 as a possible D gene (6 bases). The CDR3 reads CASSPGGTANEQFF. The CDR3 DNA is TGTGCCAGCAGCCCGGGCGGGACCGCCAATGAGCAGTTCTTC.